The text below deals with one T cell receptor beta chain. Its specificity is unknown. The sample originates from a study of CD8+ T cells in alopecia areata. Study-wide background: Patients in the treated group were given tofacitinib by mouth, 5 to 10 mg twice a day.

The study, taken as a whole, reports: Relative to normal scalp, lesional scalp, especially alopecia totalis/universalis, showed higher clonality. Scalp specimens additionally yield sequences from normal skin's resident alphabeta T cells.

RNA was isolated and reverse transcribed to cDNA, the sequencing template. Clones were sequenced by immunoSEQ multiplex PCR, and TCRdb holds only the in-frame ones, with some missing. The data show about 200,000 clones, more than 45% seen once. Germline V CDR1 and CDR2: SEHNR, FQNEAQ (reference sequence). The CDR3 has 11 residues. V was trimmed by 5 bases and J by 4 bases, leaving 2 bases between them. Lesional scalp punch biopsies and peripheral blood were collected from alopecia areata patients. J is TRBJ2-2 and V is TRBV7-9; D not resolved. Sequencing was performed on CD4+ T cells sorted from blood, taken at week 0. The receptor was isolated from a human donor with alopecia areata. As DNA, the CDR3 is TGTGCCAGCAGCCGCACCGGGGAGCTGTTTTTT. Protein product: CASSRTGELFF. Full variable domain (outside the CDR3, taken from reference TRBV7-9 and TRBJ2-2): DTGVSQNPRHKITKRGQNVTFRCDPISEHNRLYWYRQTLGQGPEFLTYFQNEAQLEKSRLLSDRFSAERPKGSFSTLEIQRTEQGDSAMYLCASSRTGELFFGEGSRLTVL.